Listed below are T cell receptor beta chains from one sample, sequenced in a study of beta chain features in type 1 diabetes. This table comes from immunoSEQ multiplex PCR, and its TCRdb copy is limited to in-frame clones, with some not included. Among roughly 350,000 clones, over 8.5% were seen once, and the ten largest hold around 0.66%. The sequencing sample was made of central memory CD4+ T cells from blood. These receptors all come from a man aged 25 to 45 with type 1 diabetes. The CDR3 runs from the conserved cysteine through the conserved F or W. A D gene is named only where the DNA matches it firmly. Expanded clones get a size class; other rows say once, few or many, or leave the size out.

>TRBJ2-1|.|TRBV5-1|many
TGCGCCAGCAGCACACCTGAGACGGCGGCTAATGAGCAGTTCTTC
CASSTPETAANEQFF
>TRBJ2-1|.|TRBV7-2|.
.
CASSLSLRGSSYNEQFF
>TRBJ2-7|TRBD1|TRBV4-1|few
TGCGCCAGCAGCCGAAAACAGGGGACCTACGAGCAGTACTTC
CASSRKQGTYEQYF
>TRBJ1-5|TRBD1|TRBV7-9|.
TGTGCCAGCAGCTTCACAGGGGGCCATCAGCCCCAGCATTTT
CASSFTGGHQPQHF
>TRBJ2-2|TRBD2|TRBV4-3|few
TGCGCCAGCAGCCAAGATCTAACTGCGGGAGACGATCCTACCGGGGAGCTGTTTTTT
CASSQDLTAGDDPTGELFF
>TRBJ1-5|TRBD1|TRBV18|.
TGTGCCAGCTCACTGACAGGGAAGGATCAGCCCCAGCATTTT
CASSLTGKDQPQHF
>TRBJ1-1|.|TRBV18|few
TGTGCCAGCTCACCACCGAGGACAACTACTGAAGCTTTCTTT
CASSPPRTTTEAFF
>TRBJ2-3|TRBD2|TRBV4-3|.
TGCGCCAGCAGCCCCCTCGACGGGACTAGCGGGAGGTCCACAGATACGCAGTATTTT
CASSPLDGTSGRSTDTQYF
>TRBJ2-3|TRBD1|TRBV7-2|.
TGTGCCAGCAGCCTCGCCCCGGGACAGGGTTTAGATACGCAGTATTTT
CASSLAPGQGLDTQYF
>TRBJ2-7|.|TRBV21-1|few
TGTGCCAGCAGCAAAGCGGGGAAGAGGGCCTTCAGCTACGAGCAGTACTTC
CASSKAGKRAFSYEQYF
>TRBJ2-7|.|TRBV6-1|few
TGTGCCAGCACCTCGATAGCGGCCAACTCCTACGAGCAGTACTTC
CASTSIAANSYEQYF
>TRBJ2-1|TRBD1|TRBV7-8|few
TGTGCCAGCAGCTTATCCACAGGGGTTGGTTTAGGCTCCTACAATGAGCAGTTCTTC
CASSLSTGVGLGSYNEQFF
>TRBJ2-3|.|TRBV7-8|.
TGTGCCAGCAGCTGGACAACTAGCACAGATACGCAGTATTTT
CASSWTTSTDTQYF
>TRBJ1-5|TRBD1|TRBV7-2|.
TGTGCCAGCAGCTTACCCCGAGGGGGCGGAGGCAATCAGCCCCAGCATTTT
CASSLPRGGGGNQPQHF
>TRBJ2-1|TRBD1|TRBV27|.
TGTGCCAGCAGGCAACGCGGACAGGGGATTAGCGGCTCCTACAATGAGCAGTTCTTC
CASRQRGQGISGSYNEQFF
>TRBJ2-3|.|TRBV4-3|few
TGCGCCAGCAGACCCGTAGGGGGCACAGATACGCAGTATTTT
CASRPVGGTDTQYF
>TRBJ2-7|.|TRBV7-9|few
TGTGCCAGCAGCTTAGGGCAGGGGACCGAGCAGTACTTC
CASSLGQGTEQYF
>TRBJ2-2|.|TRBV7-2|few
TGTGCCAGCAGCCGTCTTGACGCGGTCGGGGAGCTGTTTTTT
CASSRLDAVGELFF
>TRBJ2-7|.|TRBV4-3|few
TGCGCCAGCAGCCAACTCGTGGGAGTTACCTACGAGCAGTACTTC
CASSQLVGVTYEQYF
>TRBJ1-1|.|TRBV19|few
TGTGCCAGTAGGCCGACCGGGACGGCCGCATTGAACACTGAAGCTTTCTTT
CASRPTGTAALNTEAFF
>TRBJ2-3|.|TRBV7-8|.
TGTGCCAGCAGCTTCCAGGGGCCGTCAGATACGCAGTATTTT
CASSFQGPSDTQYF
>TRBJ1-5|.|TRBV4-1|.
TGCGCCAGCAGCCAGGAGAGAGACCAGCCCCAGCATTTT
CASSQERDQPQHF
>TRBJ2-6|.|TRBV30|.
TGTGCCTGGGCCCTGAAAGGGGCCAACGTCCTGACTTTC
CAWALKGANVLTF
>TRBJ1-4|.|TRBV7-2|many
TGTGCCAGCAGGACCCGCGCCACTAATGAAAAACTGTTTTTT
CASRTRATNEKLFF
>TRBJ1-4|.|TRBV10-2|few
TGCGCCAGCAGCGGGAGTACATCTCTAAATGAAAAACTGTTTTTT
CASSGSTSLNEKLFF
>TRBJ2-7|TRBD2|TRBV28|few
TGTGCCAGCGGCGGCGGGAGTACTGCGCAGTACTTC
CASGGGSTAQYF
>TRBJ2-1|.|TRBV28|few
TGTGCCAGCAGCCCCGGGACAAACAATGAGCAGTTCTTC
CASSPGTNNEQFF
>TRBJ2-7|TRBD1|TRBV19|.
TGTGCCAGTAGTATAAGACAGGGGTTCTCCTACGAGCAGTACTTC
CASSIRQGFSYEQYF
>TRBJ2-5|.|TRBV10-3|many
TGTGCCATCAGTGAGTCTGGGGAGACCCAGTACTTC
CAISESGETQYF
>TRBJ2-5|TRBD1|TRBV7-9|.
TGTGCCAGCAGCCGGACAGGAAACCAAGAGACCCAGTACTTC
CASSRTGNQETQYF
>TRBJ2-5|TRBD1|TRBV2|many
TGTGCCAGCAGCGACAGGGTGTACCAAGAGACCCAGTACTTC
CASSDRVYQETQYF
>TRBJ2-7|TRBD1|TRBV5-1|few
TGCGCCAGCAGCTTGGCAGGGACAGGCTCCTACGAGCAGTACTTC
CASSLAGTGSYEQYF
>TRBJ2-1|.|TRBV7-2|many
TGTGCCACCCCTCTCAGGGCAATGGGTGAGCAGTTCTTC
CATPLRAMGEQFF
>TRBJ2-1|TRBD1|TRBV5-1|few
TGCGCCAGCAGCTTGGGACAGGGGGCTAATGAGCAGTTCTTC
CASSLGQGANEQFF
>TRBJ1-1|.|TRBV28|.
TGTGCCAGCTACCTGGACGGATTCCGGGACGCGAACACTGAAGCTTTCTTT
CASYLDGFRDANTEAFF
>TRBJ2-5|.|TRBV5-6|.
TGTGCCAGCAGTAACCCCATCGGGGACGCCCGCGGGGAGACCCAGTACTTC
CASSNPIGDARGETQYF
>TRBJ1-3|.|TRBV7-2|few
TGTGCCAGCAGCTTTAGTCAGGGTGGAAACACCATATATTTT
CASSFSQGGNTIYF
>TRBJ2-5|.|TRBV7-9|few
TGTGCCAGCAAAATGAGCGGCTCCGGGGTAGGAGAGACCCAGTACTTC
CASKMSGSGVGETQYF
>TRBJ2-2|TRBD1|TRBV4-2|few
TGTGCCAGCAGCCAAGATCATGGGCCAGGGGGCGGCACCGGGGAGCTGTTTTTT
CASSQDHGPGGGTGELFF
>TRBJ1-2|TRBD1|TRBV6-5|.
TGTGCCAGCAGCCCCGCCCGGGACAGGGTGGAGCGCTACACCTTC
CASSPARDRVERYTF
>TRBJ2-1|.|TRBV6-5|.
TGTGCCAGCAGTGAAGTCGCAGGCTACAATGAGCAGTTCTTC
CASSEVAGYNEQFF
>TRBJ2-1|.|TRBV5-6|.
TGTGCCAGCAGCTTGTCGGGCAGGGGCCTATTTATTTGGTTCTTC
CASSLSGRGLFIWFF
>TRBJ1-5|.|TRBV2|few
TGTGCCAGCACCCCGGGACGCCCTGATCAGCCCCAGCATTTT
CASTPGRPDQPQHF
>TRBJ1-1|TRBD1|TRBV6-5|.
TGTGCCAGCAGCAACCCGGACAGGGCGGCTTTCTTT
CASSNPDRAAFF
>TRBJ2-7|TRBD1|TRBV28|few
TGTGCCAGCAGTCAGATACAGGGGGCGAAGAGAGAGCAGTACTTC
CASSQIQGAKREQYF
>TRBJ2-5|.|TRBV6-6|few
TGTGCCAGCAGTTACCCGCAGGGAGGCCAAGAGACCCAGTACTTC
CASSYPQGGQETQYF
>TRBJ2-7|.|TRBV7-8|few
TGTGCCAGCAGCTTAGTTTCGGGTATGAGCTCCTACGAGCAGTACTTC
CASSLVSGMSSYEQYF